Each of the 17 T cell receptor beta chains below was sequenced from the same sample in a study of regulatory T cells in long-lasting Graves disease. Arm-PCR of CDR3 regions and iRepertoire HTBI primers were used to build TCR beta libraries. MiXCR, run by TCRdb on the multiplex PCR reads, gives a single entry per CDR3 protein. The sample carries about 560,000 distinct CDR3 sequences, approximately 16% recorded once. Stated time point: newly diagnosed GD, antithyroid drugs for less than 3 months. PBMC RNA served as the TCR library source. These data are also associated with another study on T cells in Graves' hyperthyroidism and ophthalmopathy.

Sequencing used peripheral blood mononuclear cells (PBMCs), obtained at new diagnosis, from a patient treated with antithyroid drugs. These receptors were taken from a young man with Graves disease.

The sample holds a few counts of this clonotype. The genes are TRBV7-2 and TRBJ2-1, with 7 bases aligning to TRBD1. CDR1 and CDR2 from the germline V gene are SGHTA and FQGNSA. V lost 4 bases to trimming and J lost 2 bases; unmatched junction nucleotides: 14. There are 18 residues in the CDR3. CDR3 protein: CASSSQAPDRRTYNEQFF. The CDR3 DNA sequence: TGTGCCAGCAGCTCCCAAGCCCCGGACAGGCGGACCTACAATGAGCAGTTCTTC. The full variable domain, its missing parts supplied by reference TRBV7-2 and TRBJ2-1, is GAGVSQSPSNKVTEKGKDVELRCDPISGHTALYWYRQSLGQGLEFLIYFQGNSAPDKSGLPSDRFSAERTGGSVSTLTIQRTQQEDSAVYLCASSSQAPDRRTYNEQFFGPGTRLTVL.

This clonotype was observed many times. The genes are TRBV24-1 and TRBJ2-1; TRBD2 is a possible D gene (5 bases). Between the trimmed V and J ends, which lost 9 bases and 4 bases, there was a span of 18 bases. Germline CDR1 is KGHDR and CDR2 is SFDVKD. This CDR3 spans 15 amino acids. The DNA for the CDR3 is TGTGCCACCTCCGATACTAGGGTTTCGTACAATGAGCAGTTCTTC. Translated, it gives CATSDTRVSYNEQFF.

The chain joins TRBV11-2 to TRBJ2-7; 10 bases fit TRBD2. The CDR3 runs to 16 residues. Germline-derived CDR1 and CDR2 are SGHAT and FQNNGV. V trimming: 5 bases; J trimming: 2 bases; junction bases outside the gene matches: 9. The CDR3 DNA sequence: TGTGCCAGCAGCCAAGTGAGCGGGAGGGCTGCCTACGAGCAGTACTTC. Its translation: CASSQVSGRAAYEQYF.

V gene TRBV6-1 combines with J gene TRBJ1-2; TRBD1 agrees at 10 bases. The trim removed 7 bases at V and 5 bases at J, leaving 10 bases unmatched. Germline V gene sequence: CDR1 MNHNS, CDR2 SASEGT. This CDR3 is built from 15 residues. The CDR3 nucleotides read TGTGCCAGCACCTCCTACCGGGGACAGGGGTATGGCTACACCTTC. This codes for CASTSYRGQGYGYTF.

This chain links TRBV7-9 with TRBJ2-6; 9 bases are shared with TRBD1. The V segment lost 4 bases and the J segment 4 bases; nucleotides outside the gene matches: 11. This CDR3 is built from 18 residues. CDR1 and CDR2 (germline): SEHNR, FQNEAQ (reference sequence). CDR3 in DNA: TGTGCCAGCAGCTCCCTACGGGACAGGGTAACCGGGGCCAACGTCCTGACTTTC. Its translation: CASSSLRDRVTGANVLTF.

The gene calls are TRBV9 and TRBJ2-2; the D gene is possibly TRBD1 (5 bases). The CDR3 spans 16 residues. V was cut by 3 bases and J by 7 bases, with 19 bases left in between. Germline CDR1 and CDR2: SGDLS and YYNGEE. The CDR3 DNA is TGTGCCAGCAGCGCCCTTGGGGCCCTCACGGGCGGGGAGCTGTTTTTT. Protein sequence: CASSALGALTGGELFF.

This clonotype was counted between two and nine times. V is TRBV3-1 and J is TRBJ2-5; TRBD2 matches at 11 bases. Looked up from germline, CDR1 is LGHDT and CDR2 is YNNKEL (reference sequence). The V segment lost 2 bases and the J segment 4 bases; nucleotides outside the gene matches: 9. The length of the CDR3 is 17 residues. CDR3 in DNA: TGTGCCAGCAGCCAACCCCCCCGGCTAGCGGGAGGAGAGACCCAGTACTTC. Translating it yields CASSQPPRLAGGETQYF.

This chain joins TRBV5-1 and TRBJ2-3; 7 bases agree with TRBD2. CDR3 length equals 14 residues. The V gene's germline CDR1 is SGHRS and CDR2 YFSETQ. V lost 4 bases, J lost 4 bases, and 6 bases stayed unmatched. CDR3 protein: CASSPRLAPDTQYF. CDR3 in DNA: TGCGCCAGCAGCCCCAGACTAGCCCCAGATACGCAGTATTTT.

This clonotype was seen repeatedly, ten times or more. The V call is TRBV5-5, the J call TRBJ2-1, with TRBD2 as a possible D gene (5 bases). The germline V gene has CDR1 SGHKS and CDR2 YYEKEE (reference sequence). V was pared by 4 bases and J by 4 bases, with 15 bases between. The CDR3 extends over 15 amino acids. The CDR3 DNA reads TGTGCCAGCAGCCAACTGGGAGCCGGGTACAATGAGCAGTTCTTC. Residues: CASSQLGAGYNEQFF.

Many counts were recorded for this clonotype. In DNA, the CDR3 is TGTGCCAGCAGTTTGGGACAAATCGGCACTGAAGCTTTCTTT. The encoded protein is CASSLGQIGTEAFF. The V and J genes are TRBV12-3 or TRBV12-4 and TRBJ1-1, with D possibly being TRBD1 (6 bases). V lost 3 bases, J lost 4 bases, and 12 bases lay in between. CDR3 length: 14 residues.

Comment on this clonotype: It may be a read error: a sequence one base away is much more abundant. CDR3 bases: TGTGCCAGCAGTTCTCGGACTAGCGGGAGTTCCTACAATGAGCAGTTCTTC. Translation: CASSSRTSGSSYNEQFF. V and J are TRBV27 and TRBJ2-1; 13 bases align to TRBD2. Germline values: CDR1 MNHEY, CDR2 SMNVEV (reference sequence). This CDR3 is 17 amino acids long. J was trimmed by 1 base and V by 4 bases; bases with no gene match: 4.

The CDR3 spells CSARGERDRSMNTEAFF. The CDR3 region has the DNA TGCAGTGCTAGAGGGGAGCGGGACAGGAGTATGAACACTGAAGCTTTCTTT. The gene calls are TRBV20-1 and TRBJ1-1, with 8 bases matching TRBD1. Germline loops: CDR1 DFQATT, CDR2 SNEGSKA (reference sequence). CDR3 length: 17 residues. Unmatched junction bases numbered 10, after V lost 1 base and J lost 0 bases.

This clonotype was counted many times. V and J are TRBV5-1 and TRBJ1-1; D possibly corresponds to TRBD1 (5 bases). The CDR3 length is 13 residues. From germline, CDR1 is SGHRS and CDR2 YFSETQ. The V end was cut by 2 bases, the J end by 6 bases, with 11 bases between. This CDR3 is CASSFAGTPEAFF. CDR3 nucleotide sequence: TGCGCCAGCAGCTTTGCAGGGACCCCTGAAGCTTTCTTT.

This clonotype was counted at least ten times. The chain recombines TRBV2 with TRBJ2-3; TRBD2 agrees at 9 bases. J gave up 5 bases and V 7 bases, and 10 bases lay outside the gene matches. The CDR3 length is 15 residues. Germline V gives CDR1 SNHLY, CDR2 FYNNEI. The CDR3 nucleotides are TGTGCCAGCAACTTCTTAGCGGGAGCAAAAGATACGCAGTATTTT. It codes for CASNFLAGAKDTQYF.

This clonotype was seen many times. This chain joins TRBV20-1 and TRBJ2-7, with D tentatively TRBD1 (6 bases). CDR1 and CDR2 (germline): DFQATT, SNEGSKA (reference sequence). The V end was cut by 6 bases, the J end by 0 bases, with 18 bases between. CDR3 length equals 15 residues. The CDR3 nucleotides read TGCAGTGCCGATTCAGGGGTCGATGGCTCCTACGAGCAGTACTTC. Its protein product is CSADSGVDGSYEQYF.

There are a few counts of this clonotype. The chain recombines TRBV11-2 with TRBJ2-2, with a weak D call TRBD1 (5 bases). Germline assignment: CDR1 SGHAT and CDR2 FQNNGV. The CDR3 has 13 amino acids. Trimming left V 6 bases short and J 6 bases short, with 11 bases between. The CDR3 protein is CASRTWGSGELFF. Written as DNA, the CDR3 is TGTGCCAGCAGGACCTGGGGCTCCGGGGAGCTGTTTTTT.

As regards this clonotype: One base separates it from a far larger clone, so it is likely a read error. The genes are TRBV11-2 and TRBJ1-1; the D is unclear. CDR1 and CDR2 from the germline V gene are SGHAT and FQNNGV. The CDR3 consists of 16 residues. CDR3 residues: CASSFRAGGYYNELFF. CDR3 in DNA: TGTGCCAGCAGCTTCCGAGCGGGAGGGTACTACAATGAGCTGTTCTTC.